Presented here are 18 T cell receptor beta chains from one specimen sequenced in a study of T cells after yellow fever vaccination. TCRdb re-analysed the 5' RACE reads in MiXCR, keeping a single row per CDR3 protein. The data hold 400,000 to 650,000 distinct CDR3 sequences, with 20% to 25% observed a single time. Here the sequenced sample was PBMCs, taken roughly 20 days after the first yellow fever vaccination. The receptors were sampled from a man aged 18 to 29 who received the YFV17D yellow fever vaccine.

This clonotype has just one count. The gene calls are TRBV4-3 and TRBJ1-2; D remains unclear. Deletions cut 0 bases from V and 4 bases from J, with 12 bases between. Germline CDR1 and CDR2: LGHNA and YSLEER. The CDR3 is made up of 15 amino acids. In DNA form, the CDR3 reads TGCGCCAGCAGCCAAGAGATAGACGGGCTCTATGGCTACACCTTC. It encodes CASSQEIDGLYGYTF.

The rearrangement uses TRBV12-3 or TRBV12-4 and TRBJ2-2; D uncertain. This CDR3 has 14 residues. The V and J ends lost 6 bases and 1 base respectively, with 9 bases between them. This CDR3 is CASRKPLNTGELFF. In nucleotides, the CDR3 is TGTGCCAGCAGGAAGCCCCTGAACACCGGGGAGCTGTTTTTT.

The sample holds a few counts of this clonotype. The chain employs TRBV4-1 and TRBJ2-4; 10 bases are shared with TRBD1. V was pared by 3 bases and J by 11 bases, with 1 base of the junction left unmatched. Germline V lookup: CDR1 MGHRA, CDR2 YSYEKL. The CDR3 is 12 residues long. The CDR3 DNA is TGCGCCAGCAGCCAGACAGGGGGCGTTCAGTACTTC. It encodes CASSQTGGVQYF.

The rearrangement links TRBV9 to TRBJ2-2; no reliable D call. The CDR3 runs to 14 residues. V was cut by 2 bases and J by 6 bases, with 11 bases left in between. CDR1 SGDLS and CDR2 YYNGEE come from the germline V gene. The CDR3 nucleotides are TGTGCCAGCAGCGTTACCCTCCTCGCCGGGGAGCTGTTTTTT. It translates to CASSVTLLAGELFF. Using reference TRBV9 and TRBJ2-2 for the parts outside the CDR3, the full variable domain is DSGVTQTPKHLITATGQRVTLRCSPRSGDLSVYWYQQSLDQGLQFLIQYYNGEERAKGNILERFSAQQFPDLHSELNLSSLELGDSALYFCASSVTLLAGELFFGEGSRLTVL.

A few counts support this clonotype. This chain joins TRBV6-5 and TRBJ1-3; unclear D gene. V was trimmed by 5 bases and J by 1 base, leaving 9 bases between them. This CDR3 region has 14 residues. Germline loops: CDR1 MNHEY, CDR2 SVGAGI. DNA of the CDR3: TGTGCCAGCAGTCTAATCGGTTCTGGAAACACCATATATTTT. This gives the protein CASSLIGSGNTIYF.

This clonotype has more than one count but fewer than ten. V gene TRBV5-5 combines with J gene TRBJ1-5; 8 bases match TRBD1. The length of the CDR3 is 15 residues. Germline V gene data show CDR1 as SGHKS and CDR2 as YYEKEE (reference sequence). J lost 4 bases, V lost 4 bases, and 7 bases had no gene match. CDR3 bases: TGTGCCAGCAGCCCCGGGACAGGTTGGAATCAGCCCCAGCATTTT. Its protein product is CASSPGTGWNQPQHF.

This clonotype was recorded many times. CDR3 coding DNA: TGTGCCAGCAGCCCGGACAGTTATGGCTACACCTTC. Protein sequence: CASSPDSYGYTF. This sequence joins TRBV7-2 and TRBJ1-2, with D perhaps matching TRBD1 (6 bases). Germline-derived CDR1 and CDR2 are SGHTA and FQGNSA. This CDR3 contains 12 residues. V shed 5 bases and J shed 5 bases, with 9 bases lying between them. The whole variable domain, filled in from reference TRBV7-2 and TRBJ1-2, reads GAGVSQSPSNKVTEKGKDVELRCDPISGHTALYWYRQSLGQGLEFLIYFQGNSAPDKSGLPSDRFSAERTGGSVSTLTIQRTQQEDSAVYLCASSPDSYGYTFGSGTRLTVV.

This chain joins TRBV5-5 and TRBJ2-1; 10 bases are a match to TRBD1. In germline, CDR1 is SGHKS, CDR2 YYEKEE (reference sequence). V shed 3 bases and J 0 bases; nucleotides not matched to a gene: 9. The CDR3 extends over 18 amino acids. The CDR3 spells CASSWDRDRGLSYNEQFF. The CDR3 DNA reads as TGTGCCAGCAGCTGGGACCGGGACAGGGGCCTCTCCTACAATGAGCAGTTCTTC.

This clonotype was counted a few times. V and J are TRBV12-3 or TRBV12-4 and TRBJ1-1; 10 bases align to TRBD1. This CDR3 is 15 amino acids long. Unmatched junction bases numbered 4, after V lost 1 base and J lost 5 bases. This CDR3 is CASSLGTGGRTEAFF. CDR3 DNA: TGTGCCAGCAGTTTAGGGACAGGGGGACGGACTGAAGCTTTCTTT.

In its sample, this clonotype was seen a few times. The chain couples TRBV5-6 to TRBJ1-2; D remains ambiguous. V gave up 0 bases and J gave up 3 bases, with 15 bases separating them. From germline, CDR1 is SGHDT and CDR2 YYEEEE. The CDR3 has 16 residues. The CDR3 here is CASSLDRISGYYGYTF. In DNA, the CDR3 is TGTGCCAGCAGCTTGGATAGGATCAGCGGGTACTATGGCTACACCTTC.

There are a few counts of this clonotype. The J gene is TRBJ2-5, the V gene TRBV30; 12 positions agree with TRBD2. Trimming cost V 4 bases and J 6 bases; bases outside gene matches: 6. The CDR3 length is 14 residues. CDR1 is GTSNPN, CDR2 SVGIG, per germline (reference sequence). The CDR3 bases are TGTGCCTGGACTAGCGGGGGGGCTTTGAAGACCCAGTACTTC. This codes for CAWTSGGALKTQYF.

The rearrangement uses TRBV9 and TRBJ1-3; D gene uncertain. This CDR3 is built from 16 residues. Germline V gives CDR1 SGDLS, CDR2 YYNGEE. V lost 4 bases, J lost 2 bases, and 16 bases lay in between. CDR3 protein: CASSPRNSGAGNTIYF. The CDR3 region has the DNA TGTGCCAGCAGCCCAAGGAACTCCGGCGCTGGAAACACCATATATTTT.

With regard to this clonotype: One end of the junction does not line up with germline, which may come from a read error. This sequence joins TRBV7-9 and TRBJ1-2; no firm D call. The CDR3 length is 14 residues. Germline V gives CDR1 SEHNR, CDR2 FQNEAQ (reference sequence). The CDR3 loop reads CASSSPGSDYGYTF. CDR3 sequence (DNA): TGTGCCAGCAGCTCGCCAGGATCAGACTATGGGTACACCTTC.

A remark on this clonotype: Germline is not matched at one junction end, which may reflect a read error. The chain carries TRBV7-9 and TRBJ1-2; D not resolved. CDR1 is SEHNR and CDR2 is FQNEAQ in the germline V gene (reference sequence). The CDR3 extends over 11 amino acids. The CDR3 DNA reads TGTGCCAGCAGCGCAAACCTTGGAGGCGCCTTC. Protein sequence: CASSANLGGAF.

For the CDR3, the DNA is TGTGCCAGCAGCGTAGGGGGAACAGGGTTGGACGAGCAGTACTTC. Translating gives CASSVGGTGLDEQYF. This sequence joins TRBV9 and TRBJ2-7; D perhaps matches TRBD1 (6 bases). Germline V lookup: CDR1 SGDLS, CDR2 YYNGEE. The V and J ends lost 0 bases and 5 bases respectively, with 15 bases between them. The CDR3 sequence is 15 residues long.

The chain carries TRBV7-2 and TRBJ1-1, with unresolved D. Deletions cut 1 base from V and 1 base from J, with 10 bases between. The CDR3 consists of 15 residues. Germline CDR1 SGHTA, CDR2 FQGNSA. The DNA for the CDR3 is TGTGCCAGCAGCTTAGGGGATAAAAAGAACACTGAAGCTTTCTTT. Translated, it gives CASSLGDKKNTEAFF.

This chain links TRBV7-6 with TRBJ1-5; possibly TRBD1 for D (5 bases). V lost 4 bases and J 11 bases, leaving 24 bases between the germline ends. Per the germline V gene, CDR1 is SGHVS and CDR2 is FNYEAQ. The CDR3 runs 16 residues. The CDR3: CASSSLDDSPPLAQHF. CDR3 DNA: TGTGCCAGCAGCTCCTTAGACGACAGCCCTCCCCTCGCCCAGCATTTT.

The genes are TRBV20-1 and TRBJ2-1; no clear D gene. V was shortened by 6 bases and J by 3 bases, with 9 bases between the two germline ends. The germline CDR1 and CDR2 sequences are DFQATT and SNEGSKA (reference sequence). The CDR3 is 12 residues long. The CDR3, as DNA: TGCAGTGCCGAGGTGTTCTACAATGAGCAGTTCTTC. It specifies CSAEVFYNEQFF.